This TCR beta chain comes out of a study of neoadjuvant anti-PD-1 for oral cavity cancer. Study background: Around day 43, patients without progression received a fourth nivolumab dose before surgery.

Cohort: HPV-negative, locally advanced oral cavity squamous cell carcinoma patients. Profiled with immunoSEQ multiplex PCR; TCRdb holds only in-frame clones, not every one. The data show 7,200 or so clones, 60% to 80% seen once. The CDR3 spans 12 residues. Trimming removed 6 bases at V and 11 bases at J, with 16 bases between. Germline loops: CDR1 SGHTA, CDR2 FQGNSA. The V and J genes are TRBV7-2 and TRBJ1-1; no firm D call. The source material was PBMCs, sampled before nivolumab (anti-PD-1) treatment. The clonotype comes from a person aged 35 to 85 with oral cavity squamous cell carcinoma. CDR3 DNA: TGTGCCAGCAGTCATCCGGGCTCCAGGGCTTTCTTT. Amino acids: CASSHPGSRAFF.